This T cell receptor (beta chain) came from a study of shared clonotypes between healthy human individuals. Study-level points and caveats: Estimated richness values were generally larger in naive subsets than in memory subsets.

Libraries were prepared by immunoSEQ multiplex PCR; TCRdb keeps only in-frame clonotypes and omits some of them. In the table there are 800,000 to 1,200,000 clones, approximately 78% of which are singletons. Notes on this clone: What it recognizes is unknown. Distinct nucleotide sequences in the sample also encode this CDR3.

Study donors comprised healthy, HIV-negative adults devoid of recent acute infection or vaccination. V shed 3 bases and J shed 4 bases, with 9 bases lying between them. Germline values: CDR1 MNHEY, CDR2 SVGAGI. The CDR3 loop spans 13 amino acids. This sequence was found in a man between 18 and 29 years old in good health. Some clones in this sample may be carry-over from other donors' samples. The sample taken for sequencing was memory CD4+ T cells from PBMCs. The subset: CD45RA-negative fraction. The rearrangement joins TRBV6-5 to TRBJ1-2; D remains ambiguous. CDR3 sequence reads: CASSYGRAYGYTF. For the CDR3, the DNA is TGTGCCAGCAGTTATGGGCGGGCCTATGGCTACACCTTC.